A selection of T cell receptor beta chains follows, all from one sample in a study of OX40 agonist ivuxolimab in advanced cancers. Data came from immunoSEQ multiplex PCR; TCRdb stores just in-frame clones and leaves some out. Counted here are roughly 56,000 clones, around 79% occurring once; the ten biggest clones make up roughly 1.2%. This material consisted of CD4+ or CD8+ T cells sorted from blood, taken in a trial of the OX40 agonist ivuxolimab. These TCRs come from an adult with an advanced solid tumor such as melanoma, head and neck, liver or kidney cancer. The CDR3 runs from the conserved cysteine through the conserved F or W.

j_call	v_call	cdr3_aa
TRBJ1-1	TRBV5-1	CASSLVTESNTEAFF
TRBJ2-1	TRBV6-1	CASSPLGRQRVEQFF
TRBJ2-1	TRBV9	CASSTDGGADSYNEQFF
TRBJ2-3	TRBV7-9	CASSIAGGGTDTQYF
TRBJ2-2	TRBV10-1	CASSESAIGELFF
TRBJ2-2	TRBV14	CASSQGVWGELFF
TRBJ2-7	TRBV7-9	CASSQGAATAYEQYF
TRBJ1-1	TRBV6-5	CASSAGQTNTEAFF
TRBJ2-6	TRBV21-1	CASPGQGFSGANVLTF
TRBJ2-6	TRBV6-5	CASSAHSSGANVLTF
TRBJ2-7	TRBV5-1	CASSLEVRSLSYEQYF
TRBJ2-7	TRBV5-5	CASSLGGLSSYEQYF
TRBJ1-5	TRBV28	CASSRGTVNDQPQHF
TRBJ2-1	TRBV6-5	CASSYSNSGYNEQFF
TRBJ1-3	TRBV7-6	CASSLGQLGSGNTIYF
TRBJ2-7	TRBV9	CASSPWDRDVRQYF
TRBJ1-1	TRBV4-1	CASSQGAWTEAFF
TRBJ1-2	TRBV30	CAWSTLANYGYTF
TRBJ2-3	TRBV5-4	CASSTGRPDTQYF
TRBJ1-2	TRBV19	CASSNRESGGYTF
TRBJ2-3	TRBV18	CASPRLAGGSTDTQYF
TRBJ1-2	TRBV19	CASSIGRGSYGYTF
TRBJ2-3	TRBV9	CASSSRLAGFTDTQYF
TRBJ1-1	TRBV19	CASSIQGLSEAFF
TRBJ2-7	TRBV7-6	CASSLATGPLEQYF
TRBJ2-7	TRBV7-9	CASSSTYEQYF
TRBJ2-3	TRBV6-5	CASSYQDYLTDTQYF
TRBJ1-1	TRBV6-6	CASTAWGTEAFF
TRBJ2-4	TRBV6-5	CASSYSAKNIQYF
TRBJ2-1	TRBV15	CATSRSSAGAYNEQFF
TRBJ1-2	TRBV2	CASSESVLGYGYTF
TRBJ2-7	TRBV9	CASSVGTSYEQYF
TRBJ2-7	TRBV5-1	CASSYEGSEQYF
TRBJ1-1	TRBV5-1	CASSQKETRGSEAFF
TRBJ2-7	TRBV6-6	CASSKTGGYYEQYF
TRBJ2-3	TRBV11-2	CASGGSTDTQYF
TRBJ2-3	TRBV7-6	CASSPAGGPTDTQYF
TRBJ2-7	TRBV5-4	CASSSGDRPYEQYF
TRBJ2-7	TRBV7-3	CASSPGNSYEQYF
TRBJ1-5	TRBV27	CASSLGDSNQPQHF